These T cell receptor beta chains were read from a single sample in a study of blood T cell repertoires in COVID-19. Sequenced by immunoSEQ multiplex PCR; TCRdb stores in-frame clones only, minus some. The repertoire has more than 95,000 clones, roughly four fifths of them found once; the top ten carry 7% to 9.5%. Sequenced material: peripheral blood. These receptors were collected from a man in his sixties or seventies with active or convalescent COVID-19. Each CDR3 is given with its conserved first and last residue. A D gene is named only where the DNA matches it firmly. A clone size is listed for some rows: how often the clone was seen (once, few, many), or a class if it is expanded.

v_call	j_call	clone_size	d_call	cdr3_aa	cdr3_nt
TRBV5-8	TRBJ2-5	NA	TRBD1	CASSLGQGEVETQYF	TGTGCCAGCAGCCTGGGACAGGGGGAGGTGGAGACCCAGTACTTC
TRBV21-1	TRBJ2-2	few	NA	CASSKVRHLTGELFF	TGTGCCAGCAGCAAAGTCAGGCATCTAACCGGGGAGCTGTTTTTT
TRBV24-1	TRBJ2-1	NA	NA	CATSESTSFNEQFF	TGTGCCACCAGTGAATCCACTAGCTTCAATGAGCAGTTCTTC
TRBV24-1	TRBJ1-2	NA	TRBD1	CATSGTETNYGYTF	TGTGCCACCTCCGGGACAGAGACTAACTATGGCTACACCTTC
TRBV6-1	TRBJ1-2	NA	TRBD1	CASSEGAGGYGYTF	TGTGCCAGCAGTGAGGGAGCAGGGGGCTATGGCTACACCTTC
TRBV10-3	TRBJ1-1	NA	TRBD1	CAIRGDRGNTEAFF	TGTGCCATCAGGGGGGACAGGGGGAACACTGAAGCTTTCTTT
TRBV11-3	TRBJ1-1	few	NA	CASSGTGLLNTEAFF	TGTGCCAGCAGCGGTACAGGTCTATTGAACACTGAAGCTTTCTTT
TRBV6-5	TRBJ2-2	many	NA	CASSYSRVGELFF	TGTGCCAGCAGTTACTCCCGGGTGGGGGAGCTGTTTTTT
TRBV7-3	TRBJ2-1	once	TRBD2	CASSLFSSGSADEQFF	TGTGCCAGCAGCCTCTTTTCTAGCGGGAGTGCGGATGAGCAGTTCTTC
TRBV20-1	TRBJ2-3	NA	TRBD2	CSASSLAGNTDTQYF	TGCAGTGCTAGTTCACTAGCGGGGAACACAGATACGCAGTATTTT
TRBV29-1	TRBJ2-7	NA	NA	CSVVGHPSSYEQYF	TGCAGCGTAGTGGGACACCCTAGCTCCTACGAGCAGTACTTC
TRBV4-3	TRBJ2-7	NA	NA	CASSRYRGGSYEQYF	TGCGCCAGCAGCCGATACAGGGGGGGAAGCTACGAGCAGTACTTC
TRBV27	TRBJ2-2	medium-sized	NA	CASSFRRERYTGELFF	TGTGCCAGCAGTTTTCGACGGGAGAGGTACACCGGGGAGCTGTTTTTT
TRBV29-1	TRBJ2-5	NA	TRBD1	CSAWTGLAQYF	TGCAGCGCTTGGACAGGCCTCGCCCAGTACTTC
TRBV4-1	TRBJ2-5	NA	NA	CASSQGFGGETQYF	TGCGCCAGCAGCCAAGGGTTCGGGGGTGAGACCCAGTACTTC
TRBV6-5	TRBJ2-7	NA	NA	CARRIGNSFYEQYF	TGTGCCCGAAGAATCGGGAATTCCTTCTACGAGCAGTACTTC
TRBV19	TRBJ1-5	few	TRBD1	CASSEGAGQPQHF	TGTGCCAGTAGCGAGGGGGCGGGTCAGCCCCAGCATTTT
TRBV5-1	TRBJ2-1	NA	TRBD2	CASSPGGLALNEQFF	TGCGCCAGCAGCCCAGGGGGACTAGCGTTGAATGAGCAGTTCTTC
TRBV30	TRBJ1-3	NA	NA	CAWSVDIGNTIYF	TGTGCCTGGAGTGTAGACATTGGAAACACCATATATTTT
TRBV5-5	TRBJ2-7	once	TRBD1	CASSLVTGGTYEQYF	TGTGCCAGCAGCTTGGTGACAGGGGGGACCTACGAGCAGTACTTC
TRBV6-2/TRBV6-3	TRBJ1-5	NA	TRBD1	CASSQGGSNQPQHF	TGTGCCAGCAGTCAGGGGGGTAGCAATCAGCCCCAGCATTTT
TRBV5-4	TRBJ2-1	NA	NA	CASSWRGLYNEQFF	TGTGCCAGCAGCTGGAGGGGACTCTACAATGAGCAGTTCTTC